The 19 T cell receptor beta chains below come from one sample, sequenced in a study of cytomegalovirus exposure and HLA in healthy donors (dated by TCRdb to the late 2010s). Libraries were prepared through the immunoSEQ multiplex PCR assay. What TCRdb holds here is the immuneACCESS table cut down to in-frame rearrangements. Part of the clones is not present; checked against another copy, under half of the missing clones reflect an unresolved V gene, and the others are unexplained. In this sample the table shows approximately 300,000 clones, roughly 87% of which occur a single time. The leading ten clones occupy about 1.2% of the sample. The sequenced material came from PBMCs. The receptor set was obtained from a woman between 25 and 40 years old in good health and CMV-seropositive.

In its sample, this clone was seen once. V usage is TRBV5-1 and J usage is TRBJ2-3; D may be TRBD2 (6 bases). The CDR3 length is 15 residues. Germline CDR1 SGHRS, CDR2 YFSETQ. V lost 4 bases, J lost 2 bases, and 14 bases lay in between. The chain's CDR3 is CASSEYRDSTDTQYF. CDR3 sequence (DNA): TGCGCCAGCAGCGAGTACCGGGACTCCACAGATACGCAGTATTTT. The full variable domain, in which reference TRBV5-1 and TRBJ2-3 provide the parts outside the CDR3, is KAGVTQTPRYLIKTRGQQVTLSCSPISGHRSVSWYQQTPGQGLQFLFEYFSETQRNKGNFPGRFSGRQFSNSRSEMNVSTLELGDSALYLCASSEYRDSTDTQYFGPGTRLTVL.

J is TRBJ1-3 and V is TRBV6-5; D unclear. The V end was cut by 0 bases, the J end by 0 bases, with 9 bases between. The CDR3 covers 16 residues. Germline loops: CDR1 MNHEY, CDR2 SVGAGI. DNA of the CDR3: TGTGCCAGCAGTTACTCACTGATGAGCTCTGGAAACACCATATATTTT. This gives the protein CASSYSLMSSGNTIYF.

This chain connects TRBV6-6 to TRBJ2-2, with a possible D match to TRBD1 (6 bases). Trimming pared 2 bases from V and 5 bases from J, leaving 15 bases between. The CDR3 loop spans 16 amino acids. Per the germline V gene, CDR1 is MNHNY and CDR2 is SVGAGI (reference sequence). DNA for the CDR3: TGTGCCAGCAGTTACCGACGGAGGACAGTAACCGGGGAGCTGTTTTTT. Its protein is CASSYRRRTVTGELFF.

The J gene is TRBJ1-2, the V gene TRBV27; perhaps TRBD1 as D (6 bases). Germline CDR1 reads MNHEY; CDR2 reads SMNVEV (reference sequence). V lost 4 bases to trimming and J lost 6 bases, with 12 bases between them. The CDR3 has 13 amino acids. The CDR3 coding sequence is TGTGCCAGCAGTTCAGGGGTGAGAAATGGCTACACCTTC. Translated: CASSSGVRNGYTF.

This chain uses TRBV5-1 with TRBJ2-1, with 7 bases fitting TRBD2. J gave up 10 bases and V 1 base, and 14 bases lay outside the gene matches. Germline V gene lookup returns CDR1 SGHRS and CDR2 YFSETQ. The CDR3 extends over 16 amino acids. The CDR3 protein is CASSLQPASGGEEQFF. The CDR3 DNA is TGCGCCAGCAGCTTGCAACCGGCTAGCGGAGGAGAAGAGCAGTTCTTC.

The rearrangement joins TRBV6-5 to TRBJ2-7, with D possibly being TRBD1 or TRBD2 (6 bases each). The germline V gene has CDR1 MNHEY and CDR2 SVGAGI. CDR3 size: 13 residues. The germline V and J ends were trimmed by 6 bases and 3 bases, with 12 bases remaining between them. CDR3 in amino acids: CASRRGRSYEQYF. The CDR3 DNA reads as TGTGCCAGCAGACGGGGGCGCAGCTACGAGCAGTACTTC.

This rearrangement joins TRBV27 to TRBJ2-5; no firm D call. Germline CDR1 MNHEY, CDR2 SMNVEV (reference sequence). The CDR3 consists of 16 residues. V gave up 5 bases and J gave up 3 bases, with 19 bases separating them. CDR3 DNA: TGTGCCAGCAGTCTCCGTCGGCTGCCCGTTGAAGAGACCCAGTACTTC. Translating it yields CASSLRRLPVEETQYF.

In its sample, this clone was seen a few times. The rearrangement uses TRBV9 and TRBJ2-4, with 8 positions matching TRBD1. Germline V gene data show CDR1 as SGDLS and CDR2 as YYNGEE. The CDR3 contains 13 residues. V lost 4 bases and J lost 9; bases outside the gene matches: 6. CDR3 nucleotide sequence: TGTGCCAGCAGCTCGGACAGGGTTGGCATTCAGTACTTC. Translating gives CASSSDRVGIQYF.

The CDR3 is CASSLTGGGTYEQYF. CDR3 bases: TGTGCCAGCAGCTTAACGGGCGGCGGGACCTACGAGCAGTACTTC. The rearrangement links TRBV7-3 to TRBJ2-7; D may be TRBD2 (6 bases). The CDR3 is made up of 15 amino acids. Germline lookup yields CDR1 SGHTA and CDR2 FQGTGA. The V gene lost 0 bases and the J gene lost 2 bases, with 11 bases spanning the gap.

The J gene is TRBJ2-1, the V gene TRBV29-1; no clear D. The CDR3 spans 13 residues. Trimming left V 6 bases short and J 5 bases short, with 14 bases between. CDR1 and CDR2 (germline): SQVTM, ANQGSEA. The CDR3: CSVLLPDDNEQFF. The CDR3 nucleotides are TGCAGCGTATTATTGCCCGATGACAATGAGCAGTTCTTC.

This chain connects TRBV7-6 to TRBJ2-4; no firm D call. The CDR3 has 15 amino acids. Germline V gene sequence: CDR1 SGHVS, CDR2 FNYEAQ. The V and J ends lost 6 bases and 0 bases respectively, with 12 bases between them. The CDR3 region is CASRVRRIAKNIQYF. As DNA, the CDR3 is TGTGCCAGCAGGGTTCGTAGGATAGCCAAAAACATTCAGTACTTC.

The chain has TRBV5-6 and TRBJ1-5, with D tentatively TRBD1 (5 bases). Germline assignment: CDR1 SGHDT and CDR2 YYEEEE. The CDR3 has 13 amino acids. Trimming stripped 4 bases from V and 4 bases from J, with 9 bases between. The DNA for the CDR3 is TGTGCCAGCAGCAAGGGGTTGAATCAGCCCCAGCATTTT. Its protein is CASSKGLNQPQHF.

The chain uses TRBV30 and TRBJ2-7; 7 nucleotides align to TRBD1. Germline CDR1 is GTSNPN and CDR2 is SVGIG (reference sequence). Trimming removed 8 bases from V and 5 bases from J; junction bases left unmatched: 12. The CDR3 length is 13 residues. The CDR3, as DNA: TGTGCCGGGAAAAGGACAGGTTCCCACGAGCAGTACTTC. This encodes CAGKRTGSHEQYF.

V usage is TRBV11-3 and J usage is TRBJ1-5; a possible D gene is TRBD1 (5 bases). CDR1 is SGHNT, CDR2 YENEEA, per germline. The CDR3 runs 16 residues. Trimming shortened V by 1 base and J by 1 base, and 11 bases separated the two germline ends. CDR3 in amino acids: CASSLVGRGSNQPQHF. The CDR3 DNA reads TGTGCCAGCAGCTTAGTGGGGAGGGGAAGCAATCAGCCCCAGCATTTT.

J is TRBJ1-4 and V is TRBV4-1; D remains ambiguous. This CDR3 is 14 amino acids long. Germline assignment: CDR1 MGHRA and CDR2 YSYEKL. Deletions cut 0 bases from V and 8 bases from J, with 10 bases between. CDR3 sequence: CASSQDQRAEKLFF. Written as DNA, the CDR3 is TGCGCCAGCAGCCAAGATCAGCGGGCCGAAAAACTGTTTTTT.

The chain is built from TRBV20-1 and TRBJ2-2; D gene uncertain. Trimming stripped 6 bases from V and 4 bases from J, with 6 bases between. Germline-derived CDR1 and CDR2 are DFQATT and SNEGSKA (reference sequence). The CDR3 covers 11 residues. The CDR3 spells CSATVTGELFF. The CDR3 DNA reads TGCAGTGCAACTGTCACCGGGGAGCTGTTTTTT.

The gene calls are TRBV6-5 and TRBJ1-5; D is unresolved. V lost 4 bases and J 3 bases, leaving 13 bases between the germline ends. The CDR3 is 15 residues long. Germline values: CDR1 MNHEY, CDR2 SVGAGI. CDR3 sequence reads: CASSSGSLNNQPQHF. The CDR3 DNA is TGTGCCAGCAGTTCGGGCAGTCTGAACAATCAGCCCCAGCATTTT.

This chain connects TRBV14 to TRBJ2-7; the D is unclear. CDR1 and CDR2 (germline): SGHDN, FVKESK. CDR3 size: 15 residues. The V and J ends lost 1 base and 0 bases respectively, with 10 bases between them. The chain's CDR3 is CASSQVGSSSYEQYF. As DNA, the CDR3 is TGTGCCAGCAGCCAAGTGGGCAGTTCCTCCTACGAGCAGTACTTC.

This chain links TRBV2 with TRBJ2-3; unclear D gene. The CDR3 runs to 12 residues. Germline loops: CDR1 SNHLY, CDR2 FYNNEI. Trimming stripped 7 bases from V and 0 bases from J, with 5 bases between. The CDR3 bases are TGTGCCAGCACCGCTAGCACAGATACGCAGTATTTT. It codes for CASTASTDTQYF.